The T cell receptor (beta chain) under discussion was sequenced for a study of blood T cells in healthy people across ages. For the second PCR, which ran for about 6 to 11 cycles, a sample-barcoded 5' primer and a J-beta primer mix were used. TCRdb independently ran MiXCR on the 5' RACE reads; one entry per CDR3 protein. The repertoire holds 1.5 million to 2 million distinct CDR3 sequences, with roughly a third as singletons. Study-level results: In these data, TCR beta diversity tracked strongly with naive T cell percentage. Diversity estimated from one million T cells was considered an underestimate.

The CDR3 is 14 residues long. Between the trimmed V and J ends, which lost 7 bases and 0 bases, there was a span of 12 bases. With regard to this clonotype: Antigen specificity is unknown.

The sample comprised blood. The chain uses TRBV12-3 or TRBV12-4 and TRBJ2-5; D is perhaps TRBD2 (6 bases). This clonotype was sampled from a woman aged 30 to 39 in good health. The CDR3 DNA is TGTGCCAGCAATCCCGGAGGGTACCAAGAGACCCAGTACTTC. It encodes CASNPGGYQETQYF.